A single sample gave rise to the 27 T cell receptor beta chains below, sequenced in a study of blood T cell repertoires in COVID-19. TCRdb's table, derived via immunoSEQ multiplex PCR, lists solely in-frame clones and lacks some. The sample includes around 150,000 clones, around 85% of them seen just once. The sample taken for sequencing was peripheral blood. These receptors all stem from a man aged 70-80 years with acute or convalescent COVID-19.

The CDR3 reads CASSFRLTGNQPQHF. For the CDR3, the DNA is TGTGCCAGCAGCTTCCGACTAACGGGCAATCAGCCCCAGCATTTT. The rearrangement uses TRBV5-6 and TRBJ1-5; D not certain. The germline CDR1 and CDR2 sequences are SGHDT and YYEEEE. V lost 2 bases, J lost 2 bases, and 11 bases lay in between. The CDR3 is made up of 15 amino acids. Full variable domain (missing parts from reference TRBV5-6 and TRBJ1-5): DAGVTQSPTHLIKTRGQQVTLRCSPKSGHDTVSWYQQALGQGPQFIFQYYEEEERQRGNFPDRFSGHQFPNYSSELNVNALLLGDSALYLCASSFRLTGNQPQHFGDGTRLSIL.

The chain links TRBV11-2 to TRBJ2-1, with a possible D match to TRBD1 (5 bases). This CDR3 comprises 15 residues. CDR1 is SGHAT, CDR2 FQNNGV, per germline. Between the trimmed V and J ends, which lost 5 bases and 6 bases, there was a span of 17 bases. CDR3 bases: TGTGCCAGCAGCCTAACCTTATTTAGGGGCAATGAGCAGTTCTTC. Its protein product is CASSLTLFRGNEQFF.

The rearrangement joins TRBV4-3 to TRBJ1-1, with TRBD1 matching 8 bases. The germline V gene encodes CDR1 LGHNA and CDR2 YSLEER. The CDR3 is made up of 16 amino acids. With 0 bases clipped from V and 2 bases from J, the junction kept 5 bases outside the gene matches. The CDR3 is CASSQENRGFNTEAFF. CDR3 sequence (DNA): TGCGCCAGCAGCCAAGAAAACAGGGGGTTCAACACTGAAGCTTTCTTT.

This chain uses TRBV7-8 with TRBJ2-5, with D hard to call. With 2 bases removed from V and 2 bases from J, the gap between germline ends came to 9 bases. This CDR3 is built from 14 residues. CDR1 and CDR2 (germline): SGHVS, FQNEAQ. Written as DNA, the CDR3 is TGTGCCAGCAGCTTATTCTCTACTCAAGAGACCCAGTACTTC. Its protein is CASSLFSTQETQYF.

The rearrangement links TRBV28 to TRBJ2-1; 14 bases line up with TRBD2. With 5 bases clipped from V and 3 bases from J, the junction kept 6 bases outside the gene matches. The germline CDR1 and CDR2 sequences are MDHEN and SYDVKM. This CDR3 has 17 amino acids. DNA for the CDR3: TGTGCCAGCAGTACCCGGACTAGCGGGAGGCTCTACAATGAGCAGTTCTTC. Amino acids: CASSTRTSGRLYNEQFF.

The V gene is TRBV2, the J gene TRBJ2-7; 8 nucleotides match TRBD2. CDR3 length equals 15 residues. CDR1 and CDR2 from the germline V gene are SNHLY and FYNNEI. V was pared by 5 bases and J by 4 bases, with 10 bases of the junction left unmatched. CDR3 amino acids: CASSLGGAGVYEQYF. As DNA, the CDR3 is TGTGCCAGCAGTCTGGGGGGAGCGGGGGTGTACGAGCAGTACTTC.

The chain links TRBV18 to TRBJ1-1; D unresolved. This CDR3 is built from 15 residues. Germline CDR1 and CDR2: KGHSH and LQKENI. Between the trimmed V and J ends, which lost 3 bases and 1 base, there was a span of 12 bases. The CDR3 DNA follows: TGTGCCAGCTCACCCCGAACATCCCCGAACACTGAAGCTTTCTTT. Translation gives CASSPRTSPNTEAFF.

The chain uses TRBV11-1 and TRBJ2-7, with 11 bases aligning to TRBD1. The CDR3 is made up of 14 amino acids. V shed 4 bases, J shed 3 bases, and the junction held 2 bases outside the gene matches. The germline V gene has CDR1 SGHAT and CDR2 FQDESV (reference sequence). This CDR3 is CASSWGQGGYEQYF. The CDR3 nucleotides are TGTGCCAGCAGCTGGGGACAGGGGGGCTACGAGCAGTACTTC.

The V call is TRBV21-1, the J call TRBJ2-3; no DNA check was done on the table's D call, TRBD1. TRBV21-1 is a known pseudogene. This CDR3 spans 13 amino acids. As DNA, the CDR3 is TGTGCCAGCATTTCGATGGGCGTAGATACGCAGTATTTT. Translating it yields CASISMGVDTQYF.

The chain uses TRBV27 and TRBJ2-7, with a possible D match to TRBD1 (6 bases). Germline CDR1 MNHEY, CDR2 SMNVEV (reference sequence). V lost 2 bases, J lost 3 bases, and 8 bases lay in between. The CDR3 has 13 residues. CDR3: CASSLTGHYEQYF. The CDR3 coding sequence is TGTGCCAGCAGTTTAACGGGACACTACGAGCAGTACTTC.

The genes are TRBV20-1 and TRBJ2-5, with no clear D. This CDR3 region has 10 residues. The V end was cut by 3 bases, the J end by 5 bases, with 4 bases between. In germline, CDR1 is DFQATT, CDR2 SNEGSKA (reference sequence). The CDR3 nucleotides read TGCAGTGCTAGCATTGAGACCCAGTACTTC. Protein: CSASIETQYF.

The rearrangement uses TRBV29-1 and TRBJ2-2; 14 bases are shared with TRBD2. CDR3 size: 15 residues. V was clipped by 6 bases and J by 5 bases; unmatched bases: 5. Germline V gene sequence: CDR1 SQVTM, CDR2 ANQGSEA. The CDR3 bases are TGCAGCGTGGGGACTAGCGGGAGCGAAACCGGGGAGCTGTTTTTT. Translated: CSVGTSGSETGELFF.

This chain links TRBV5-8 with TRBJ2-5, with 14 bases identical to TRBD2. Trimming took 3 bases from V and 5 from J; bases not matched to a gene: 3. Germline V gives CDR1 SGHTS, CDR2 YDEGEE. This CDR3 region has 15 residues. The CDR3 region has the DNA TGTGCCAGCAGCTGGGGACTAGCGGGAGAGGAGACCCAGTACTTC. Amino acid sequence: CASSWGLAGEETQYF. Full variable domain (rest looked up from reference TRBV5-8 and TRBJ2-5): EAGVTQSPTHLIKTRGQQATLRCSPISGHTSVYWYQQALGLGLQFLLWYDEGEERNRGNFPPRFSGRQFPNYSSELNVNALELEDSALYLCASSWGLAGEETQYFGPGTRLLVL.

V is TRBV15 and J is TRBJ2-7, with TRBD2 as a possible D gene (5 bases). The V gene lost 0 bases and the J gene lost 2 bases, with 8 bases spanning the gap. Germline CDR1 is LNHNV and CDR2 is YYDKDF (reference sequence). The CDR3 runs 14 residues. CDR3 in DNA: TGTGCCACCAGCAGAGATCCCGGGACCTACGAGCAGTACTTC. Amino acid sequence: CATSRDPGTYEQYF. The full variable domain, rest sourced from reference TRBV15 and TRBJ2-7, is DAMVIQNPRYQVTQFGKPVTLSCSQTLNHNVMYWYQQKSSQAPKLLFHYYDKDFNNEADTPDNFQSRRPNTSFCFLDIRSPGLGDTAMYLCATSRDPGTYEQYFGPGTRLTVT.

This chain uses TRBV28 with TRBJ2-5; 7 bases fit TRBD2. With V trimmed by 5 bases and J by 0 bases, 3 bases remained unmatched. The CDR3 totals 14 residues. The V gene's germline CDR1 is MDHEN and CDR2 SYDVKM. The DNA for the CDR3 is TGTGCCAGCAGTAGCGGGACCTACCAAGAGACCCAGTACTTC. Translated, it gives CASSSGTYQETQYF.

This chain links TRBV6-2 or TRBV6-3 with TRBJ2-1, with 9 bases fitting TRBD2. J lost 5 bases, V lost 2 bases, and 10 bases had no gene match. This CDR3 spans 17 amino acids. Per the germline V gene, CDR1 is MNHEY and CDR2 is SVGEGT. CDR3 in DNA: TGTGCCAGCAGTTACGTCCCTGGCGGGAGGGCCCACAATGAGCAGTTCTTC. Translation: CASSYVPGGRAHNEQFF.

The rearrangement joins TRBV19 to TRBJ2-1; 9 bases agree with TRBD2. V shed 4 bases, J shed 4 bases, and the junction held 8 bases outside the gene matches. The CDR3 extends over 16 amino acids. Germline V gives CDR1 LNHDA, CDR2 SQIVND (reference sequence). CDR3 residues: CASSTRLAVLYNEQFF. In nucleotides, the CDR3 is TGTGCCAGTAGTACCCGACTAGCGGTACTTTACAATGAGCAGTTCTTC.

The chain joins TRBV13 to TRBJ2-1; 8 bases agree with TRBD2. V lost 5 bases, J lost 7 bases, and 10 bases stayed unmatched. Germline-derived CDR1 and CDR2 are PRHDT and FYEKMQ (reference sequence). This CDR3 is 15 amino acids long. The CDR3 region has the DNA TGTGCCAGCAGCCCACTCAGCGGGAGTCGGAATGAGCAGTTCTTC. This encodes CASSPLSGSRNEQFF.

The table lists this clone with a count of one. This CDR3 is also generated by other DNA sequences in the sample. V is TRBV6-5 and J is TRBJ1-1; 8 positions agree with TRBD1. J lost 4 bases, V lost 5 bases, and 0 bases had no gene match. This CDR3 is built from 12 residues. Per the germline V gene, CDR1 is MNHEY and CDR2 is SVGAGI. Here the CDR3 reads CASSTGGTEAFF. In nucleotides, the CDR3 is TGTGCCAGCAGTACAGGGGGCACTGAAGCTTTCTTT.

The chain carries TRBV7-2 and TRBJ2-3; TRBD2 aligns across 10 bases. The CDR3 has 15 residues. Trimming took 1 base from V and 4 from J; bases not matched to a gene: 2. Germline V CDR1 and CDR2: SGHTA, FQGNSA. The CDR3 spells CASSLVLAGADTQYF. The CDR3 bases are TGTGCCAGCAGCTTAGTGCTAGCGGGAGCAGATACGCAGTATTTT.

The chain employs TRBV27 and TRBJ1-4, with TRBD1 as a possible D gene (5 bases). This CDR3 is built from 14 residues. CDR1 MNHEY and CDR2 SMNVEV come from the germline V gene (reference sequence). V was trimmed by 3 bases and J by 5 bases, leaving 10 bases between them. The DNA of the CDR3 is TGTGCCAGCAGTTTCACCGGGGGGAATGAAAAACTGTTTTTT. Translating gives CASSFTGGNEKLFF.

V gene TRBV24-1 combines with J gene TRBJ2-1, with D perhaps TRBD1 (6 bases). The V gene's germline CDR1 is KGHDR and CDR2 SFDVKD. This CDR3 contains 15 residues. Between the trimmed V and J ends, which lost 4 bases and 9 bases, there was a span of 18 bases. This CDR3 is CATSDPDRPSTEQFF. In DNA, the CDR3 is TGTGCCACCAGTGACCCCGACAGGCCCTCCACTGAGCAGTTCTTC.

This chain links TRBV30 with TRBJ2-7, with a possible D match to TRBD1 (5 bases). CDR1 GTSNPN and CDR2 SVGIG come from the germline V gene (reference sequence). Trimming stripped 2 bases from V and 2 bases from J, with 10 bases between. The length of the CDR3 is 13 residues. The CDR3 loop reads CAWSSDTTYEQYF. CDR3 DNA sequence: TGTGCCTGGAGTTCGGACACCACCTACGAGCAGTACTTC.

The CDR3 bases are TGTGCCAGCACCGTTTCTGGGGGCTCACCTCAAGAGACCCAGTACTTC. Translation: CASTVSGGSPQETQYF. The chain uses TRBV7-2 and TRBJ2-5, with a tentative D call TRBD1 (6 bases). V lost 7 bases and J 2 bases, leaving 20 bases between the germline ends. The germline CDR1 and CDR2 sequences are SGHTA and FQGNSA. CDR3 length: 16 residues. Looking up the rest from reference TRBV7-2 and TRBJ2-5 gives the full variable domain: GAGVSQSPSNKVTEKGKDVELRCDPISGHTALYWYRQSLGQGLEFLIYFQGNSAPDKSGLPSDRFSAERTGGSVSTLTIQRTQQEDSAVYLCASTVSGGSPQETQYFGPGTRLLVL.

This chain links TRBV7-3 with TRBJ2-1, with 8 bases matching TRBD2. This CDR3 comprises 16 residues. V dropped 1 base and J dropped 4; count of bases not matched to a gene: 6. Germline V gene data show CDR1 as SGHTA and CDR2 as FQGTGA. CDR3 sequence (DNA): TGTGCCAGCAGCTTAAGAGCAACTAGCGGATACAATGAGCAGTTCTTC. Its protein is CASSLRATSGYNEQFF. Full variable domain (rest looked up from reference TRBV7-3 and TRBJ2-1): GAGVSQTPSNKVTEKGKYVELRCDPISGHTALYWYRQSLGQGPEFLIYFQGTGAADDSGLPNDRFFAVRPEGSVSTLKIQRTERGDSAVYLCASSLRATSGYNEQFFGPGTRLTVL.

This clone was recorded only once. The rearrangement uses TRBV28 and TRBJ2-7; 13 bases are shared with TRBD2. CDR1 and CDR2 from the germline V gene are MDHEN and SYDVKM. This CDR3 spans 17 amino acids. V was clipped by 6 bases and J by 7 bases; unmatched bases: 15. The DNA of the CDR3 is TGTGCCAGCAGCCAAGGGACTAGCGGGACGTTGAATCGGGAGCAGTACTTC. The encoded protein is CASSQGTSGTLNREQYF.

The V call is TRBV6-5, the J call TRBJ2-3, with D perhaps TRBD1 (5 bases). The CDR3 consists of 13 residues. Germline CDR1 MNHEY, CDR2 SVGAGI. Trimming pared 5 bases from V and 1 base from J, leaving 7 bases between. The CDR3 nucleotides are TGTGCCAGCAGTCCCAGGGGCACAGATACGCAGTATTTT. This gives the protein CASSPRGTDTQYF.